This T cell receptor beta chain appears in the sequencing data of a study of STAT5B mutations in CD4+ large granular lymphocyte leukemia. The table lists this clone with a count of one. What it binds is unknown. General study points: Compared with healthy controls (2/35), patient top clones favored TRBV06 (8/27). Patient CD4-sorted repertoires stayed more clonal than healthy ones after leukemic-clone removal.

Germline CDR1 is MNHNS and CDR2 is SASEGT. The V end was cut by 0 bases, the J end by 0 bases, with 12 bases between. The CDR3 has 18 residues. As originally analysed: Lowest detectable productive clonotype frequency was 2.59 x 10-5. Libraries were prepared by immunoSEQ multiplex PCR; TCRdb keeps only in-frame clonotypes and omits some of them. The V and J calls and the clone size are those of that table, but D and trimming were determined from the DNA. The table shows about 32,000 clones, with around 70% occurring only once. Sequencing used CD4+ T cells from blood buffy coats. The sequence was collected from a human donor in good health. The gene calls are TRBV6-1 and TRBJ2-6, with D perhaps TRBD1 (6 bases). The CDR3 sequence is CASSEARQGRSGANVLTF. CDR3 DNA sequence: TGTGCCAGCAGTGAAGCACGGCAGGGGCGCTCTGGGGCCAACGTCCTGACTTTC.